This passage covers 6 T cell receptor beta chains from one sample sequenced in a study of blood T cell repertoires in COVID-19. The table came from immunoSEQ multiplex PCR; TCRdb's copy has only in-frame clones and leaves some out. This sample yields about 300,000 clones, of which about 88% are seen a single time; roughly 1.3% belongs to the top ten. Specimen: peripheral blood. These receptors originate from a man between 65 and 85 years old with acute or convalescent COVID-19.

CDR3 sequence: CASSQRQGWVNTEAFF. CDR3 coding DNA: TGTGCCAGCAGTCAGCGACAGGGGTGGGTGAACACTGAAGCTTTCTTT. The chain is built from TRBV6-6 and TRBJ1-1; TRBD1 agrees at 8 bases. Trimming cost V 5 bases and J 0 bases; bases outside gene matches: 8. The germline V gene has CDR1 MNHNY and CDR2 SVGAGI (reference sequence). This CDR3 is 16 amino acids long.

This chain connects TRBV5-1 to TRBJ2-1; 10 bases match TRBD1. Unmatched junction bases numbered 13, after V lost 3 bases and J lost 4 bases. The CDR3 extends over 18 amino acids. The germline V gene has CDR1 SGHRS and CDR2 YFSETQ. In DNA, the CDR3 is TGCGCCAGCAGCTCCGGACAGGGGGGGACCGTACTTTACAATGAGCAGTTCTTC. Its translation: CASSSGQGGTVLYNEQFF.

The chain has TRBV7-2 and TRBJ1-4, with 8 nucleotides matching TRBD1. CDR3 length equals 13 residues. Germline V CDR1 and CDR2: SGHTA, FQGNSA. V lost 7 bases, J lost 8 bases, and 6 bases stayed unmatched. The CDR3: CASTGGSREKLFF. CDR3 coding DNA: TGTGCCAGCACAGGGGGCTCGAGGGAAAAACTGTTTTTT.

The chain employs TRBV2 and TRBJ1-2; 7 bases align to TRBD1. Trimming at V came to 7 bases and at J to 1 base, leaving 3 bases not matched to a gene. The CDR3 loop spans 13 amino acids. Germline CDR1 is SNHLY and CDR2 is FYNNEI. The CDR3 sequence is CASKDRDNYGYTF. CDR3 nucleotide sequence: TGTGCCAGCAAAGACAGGGATAACTATGGCTACACCTTC.

V and J are TRBV15 and TRBJ2-5; the D is unclear. The V end lost 1 base, the J end lost 0 bases, and 9 bases lay between the germline ends. CDR1 and CDR2 from the germline V gene are LNHNV and YYDKDF (reference sequence). This CDR3 has 15 amino acids. In DNA, the CDR3 is TGTGCCACCAGCAGAGTCCCGGTGTACCAAGAGACCCAGTACTTC. This sequence encodes CATSRVPVYQETQYF.

In its sample, this clone was seen a few times. V gene TRBV18 combines with J gene TRBJ1-2; possibly TRBD1 for D (5 bases). CDR1 is KGHSH, CDR2 LQKENI, per germline. This CDR3 is built from 12 residues. Deletions cut 3 bases from V and 7 bases from J, with 9 bases between. The CDR3 bases are TGTGCCAGCTCACCGGAGCAGGGTGGCTACACCTTC. Residues: CASSPEQGGYTF.